Listed below are T cell receptor beta chains from one sample, sequenced in a study of regulatory T cells in long-lasting Graves disease. TCRdb reprocessed the multiplex PCR reads with MiXCR, giving one entry per CDR3 protein. The sample records 300,000 to 400,000 distinct CDR3 sequences, roughly a sixth being singletons. These sequences were also reported in another study, on T cells in Graves' hyperthyroidism and ophthalmopathy.

This specimen consisted of peripheral blood mononuclear cells (PBMCs), obtained at new diagnosis, from a patient treated with antithyroid drugs. The source is a man between 40 and 49 years old with Graves disease. The CDR3 runs from the conserved cysteine through the conserved F or W. D genes are given only for firm matches. Size is omitted from some rows. Given values are once, few, many or a class for expanded clones.

13	-	TRBV7-6	-	TRBJ2-5	TGTGCCAGCAGCTTAGCGGAGAGGGGGACCCAGTACTTC	CASSLAERGTQYF
15	many	TRBV20-1	-	TRBJ1-5	TGCAGTGCTCAGTCTCGGGGACGTGGTAATCAGCCCCAGCATTTT	CSAQSRGRGNQPQHF
15	many	TRBV2	TRBD2	TRBJ2-1	TGTGCCAGCAGCGGGAGCGGGGGGGCGTGGGGTGAGCAGTTCTTC	CASSGSGGAWGEQFF
13	many	TRBV2	-	TRBJ2-7	TGTGCCAGCAAGCCCAGTCCGTCCTACGAGCAGTACTTC	CASKPSPSYEQYF
14	many	TRBV10-3	TRBD1	TRBJ2-5	TGTGCCATCAGTGAAAGGGACAGGGCAGAGACCCAGTACTTC	CAISERDRAETQYF
16	many	TRBV6-1	-	TRBJ2-7	TGTGCCAGCAGAAAAGGCGTTATAGCGTCTCGGGGGGAGCAGTACTTC	CASRKGVIASRGEQYF
14	many	TRBV20-1	TRBD1	TRBJ1-5	TGCAGTGCTATGGGCAGGGGGGGTAATCAGCCCCAGCATTTT	CSAMGRGGNQPQHF
14	few	TRBV7-9	-	TRBJ2-5	TGTGCCAGCAGCTTAAGACCGGACCAAGAGACCCAGTACTTC	CASSLRPDQETQYF
17	-	TRBV11-3	-	TRBJ2-1	TGTGCCAGCAGCTGGGAAATCGACAGGTATATCTACAATGAGCAGTTCTTC	CASSWEIDRYIYNEQFF
14	many	TRBV12-3/TRBV12-4	-	TRBJ2-7	TGTGCCAGCAGTTTGAGTTTGGGGGCTGGAAGGCAGTACTTC	CASSLSLGAGRQYF
15	-	TRBV7-6	-	TRBJ2-2	TGTGCCAGCAGCTTGTCCCCGAGGGGGGACGGGGAGCTGTTTTTT	CASSLSPRGDGELFF
15	few	TRBV14	-	TRBJ2-5	TGTGCCAGCAGCCAAGTTCAGGGGTCTGGCGAGACCCAGTACTTC	CASSQVQGSGETQYF
16	many	TRBV7-8	-	TRBJ2-1	TGTGCCAGCAGCTTAGCTACGGGGTCGGAGTACAATGAGCAGTTCTTC	CASSLATGSEYNEQFF
13	many	TRBV12-3/TRBV12-4	-	TRBJ2-1	TGTGCCAGCAGTTTACTCCCTAACAATGAGCAGTTCTTC	CASSLLPNNEQFF
12	-	TRBV30	-	TRBJ2-7	TGTGCCTGGAGTCGCCTAGTCTACGAGCAGTACTTC	CAWSRLVYEQYF
16	-	TRBV2	TRBD2	TRBJ2-5	TGTGCCAGCAGCTTAGCGCAGCGGGGGGGACAAGAGACCCAGTACTTC	CASSLAQRGGQETQYF
16	-	TRBV7-2	TRBD1	TRBJ2-7	TGTGCCAGCAGCTTAGGGGGGACAGGGGGCAGGGACGAGCAGTACTTC	CASSLGGTGGRDEQYF
15	-	TRBV5-1	-	TRBJ2-7	TGCGCCAGCAGCTTTTTTCCAGGAAGCTCCTACGAGCAGTACTTC	CASSFFPGSSYEQYF
12	many	TRBV28	-	TRBJ1-5	TGTGCCAGCAGGGAGAGCAATCAGCCCCAGCATTTT	CASRESNQPQHF
17	many	TRBV5-1	TRBD2	TRBJ2-1	TGCGCCAGCAGCCTCTCAACTAGCGGGGGGCCATACAATGAGCAGTTCTTC	CASSLSTSGGPYNEQFF
16	many	TRBV29-1	-	TRBJ2-3	TGCAGCGCTCCACGACCAGGGTACCCTCCCACAGATACGCAGTATTTT	CSAPRPGYPPTDTQYF
14	-	TRBV20-1	TRBD1	TRBJ1-1	TGCAGTGCTAGACGACAGGGGGCGGGCACTGAAGCTTTCTTT	CSARRQGAGTEAFF
13	-	TRBV19	-	TRBJ2-3	TGTGCCAGTAGACCCCCCAACACAGATACGCAGTATTTT	CASRPPNTDTQYF
16	many	TRBV27	TRBD2	TRBJ2-2	TGTGCCAGCAGTCACCGAGTAGCGGGAGATACCGGGGAGCTGTTTTTT	CASSHRVAGDTGELFF
15	-	TRBV20-1	-	TRBJ1-6	TGCAGTGCTAGTCCCCAGAGCTCCTATAATCCACCCCTCCACTTT	CSASPQSSYNPPLHF
15	many	TRBV28	TRBD2	TRBJ2-5	TGTGCCAGCAGACCAACTAGCGGGGGCCACCCGGCCCAGTACTTC	CASRPTSGGHPAQYF
12	many	TRBV5-1	-	TRBJ2-5	TGCGCCAGCAGCTTGATGCGGGAGACCCAGTACTTC	CASSLMRETQYF
14	many	TRBV2	-	TRBJ2-7	TGTGCCAGCAAGGCGGGACACGGAACCTACGAGCAGTACTTC	CASKAGHGTYEQYF
16	many	TRBV2	-	TRBJ1-1	TGTGCCAGCAGTGAAGTGGAGGGCCCCTGGGGGACTGAAGCTTTCTTT	CASSEVEGPWGTEAFF
14	many	TRBV2	-	TRBJ1-1	TGTGCCAGCAGTGTTGAGGGGGGGAACACTGAAGCTTTCTTT	CASSVEGGNTEAFF
12	many	TRBV28	-	TRBJ1-2	TGTGCCAGCAGTCCTAGAAGTTTTACAGATCACTTC	CASSPRSFTDHF
13	-	TRBV29-1	TRBD2	TRBJ2-1	TGCAGCGTTCGGCGGGGGGATCACAATGAGCAGTTCTTC	CSVRRGDHNEQFF
14	few	TRBV7-9	-	TRBJ2-7	TGTGCCAGCAGCTTGACAGGGACTGCATACGAGCAGTACTTC	CASSLTGTAYEQYF
13	many	TRBV7-2	-	TRBJ2-5	TGTGCCAGCAGTGTGGGTGCGGTAAAGACCCAGTACTTC	CASSVGAVKTQYF
17	-	TRBV7-2	-	TRBJ2-3	TGTGCCAGCAGCTTATTGTTAGGATTCGGGGGCACAGATACGCAGTATTTT	CASSLLLGFGGTDTQYF
14	many	TRBV27	TRBD1	TRBJ2-7	TGTGCCACAAGCTCGCAGGGGGACTCCTACGAGCAGTACTTC	CATSSQGDSYEQYF
17	-	TRBV4-1	-	TRBJ1-1	TGCGCCAGCAGCCAGGGGGTTGCACGGCGGAGGGACACTGAAGCTTTCTTT	CASSQGVARRRDTEAFF
10	many	TRBV2	-	TRBJ2-1	TGTGCCAGTAACAATATTGAGCAGTTCTTC	CASNNIEQFF
15	-	TRBV10-3	-	TRBJ1-5	TGTGCCATCAGCGGGCAACAGGGTACGGGACAGCCCCAGCATTTT	CAISGQQGTGQPQHF
16	many	TRBV9	-	TRBJ2-5	TGTGCCAGCAGCGTAGTACCCGGGGGGCCACAAGAGACCCAGTACTTC	CASSVVPGGPQETQYF
14	many	TRBV20-1	-	TRBJ2-7	TGCAGTCCCACCGCCTGGGACCGCTCCTACGAGCAGTACTTC	CSPTAWDRSYEQYF
15	many	TRBV2	-	TRBJ2-1	TGTGCCAGCAGTGAATGGGGGACTTCCTACAATGAGCAGTTCTTC	CASSEWGTSYNEQFF
14	many	TRBV6-1	TRBD1	TRBJ1-6	TGTGCCAGCAGCACTGGACAGGGCTGGTCACCCCTCCACTTT	CASSTGQGWSPLHF
15	many	TRBV5-1	-	TRBJ2-5	TGCGCCAGCAGCTTGACGAGACGGGGAGGAGAGACCCAGTACTTC	CASSLTRRGGETQYF
15	many	TRBV28	TRBD2	TRBJ2-1	TGTGCCAGCAGAGCGGGGGGAGGCACCTACAATGAGCAGTTCTTC	CASRAGGGTYNEQFF
15	many	TRBV3-1	TRBD1	TRBJ1-2	TGTGCCAGCAGCAAAAGGCAGGGGGCTTCCCTTGGCTACACCTTC	CASSKRQGASLGYTF
12	-	TRBV29-1	-	TRBJ2-5	TGCAGCGTTCAAAGGGGACAAGAGACCCAGTACTTC	CSVQRGQETQYF
15	many	TRBV11-1	TRBD1	TRBJ2-7	TGTGCCAGCAGCGACCCCCGACAGGGAAATAGGTGGCAGTACTTC	CASSDPRQGNRWQYF
17	many	TRBV6-1	TRBD1	TRBJ2-7	TGTGCCACCAAAGGTCCGACGAGAGACAGGGCCACCTACGAGCAGTACTTC	CATKGPTRDRATYEQYF
15	many	TRBV12-3/TRBV12-4	TRBD1	TRBJ2-5	TGTGCCAGCAGTTTTAGGACAGGGGGTCGAGAGACCCAGTACTTC	CASSFRTGGRETQYF
14	many	TRBV20-1	-	TRBJ1-2	TGCAGTGCTAGAGATGGCAAAGGGCCAACTGGCTACACCTTC	CSARDGKGPTGYTF